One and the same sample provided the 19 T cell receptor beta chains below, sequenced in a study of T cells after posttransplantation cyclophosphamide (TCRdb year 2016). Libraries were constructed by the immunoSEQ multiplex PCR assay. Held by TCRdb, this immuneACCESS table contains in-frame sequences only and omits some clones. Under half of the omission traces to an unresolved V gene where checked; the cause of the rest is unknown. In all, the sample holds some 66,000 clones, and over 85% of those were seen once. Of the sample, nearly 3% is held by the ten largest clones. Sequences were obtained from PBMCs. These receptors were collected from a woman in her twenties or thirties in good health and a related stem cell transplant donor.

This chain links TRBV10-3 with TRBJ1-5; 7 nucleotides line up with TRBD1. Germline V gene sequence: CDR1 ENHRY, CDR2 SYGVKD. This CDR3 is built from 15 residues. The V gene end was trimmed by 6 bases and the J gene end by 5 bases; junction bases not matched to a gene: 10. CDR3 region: CAIRDRDREDQPQHF. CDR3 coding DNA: TGTGCCATCAGAGACCGGGACAGAGAAGATCAGCCCCAGCATTTT.

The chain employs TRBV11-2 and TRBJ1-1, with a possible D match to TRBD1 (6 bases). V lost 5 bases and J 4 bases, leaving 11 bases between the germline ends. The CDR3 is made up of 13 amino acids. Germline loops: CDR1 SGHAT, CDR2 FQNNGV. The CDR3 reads CASSQQGGTEAFF. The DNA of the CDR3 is TGTGCCAGCAGCCAACAGGGAGGCACTGAAGCTTTCTTT.

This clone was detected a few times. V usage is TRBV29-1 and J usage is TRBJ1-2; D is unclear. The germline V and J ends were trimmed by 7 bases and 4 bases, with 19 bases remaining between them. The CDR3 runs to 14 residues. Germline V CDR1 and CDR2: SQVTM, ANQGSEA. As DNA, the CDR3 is TGCAGCGCCGGAGGCCCGGCGGCCTCCTATGGCTACACCTTC. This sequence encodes CSAGGPAASYGYTF.

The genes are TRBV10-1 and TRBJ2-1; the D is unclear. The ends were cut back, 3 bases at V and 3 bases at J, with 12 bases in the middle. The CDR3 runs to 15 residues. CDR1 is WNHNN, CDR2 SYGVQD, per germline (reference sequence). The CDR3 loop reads CASSEGITYYNEQFF. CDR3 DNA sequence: TGCGCCAGCAGTGAAGGAATCACCTACTACAATGAGCAGTTCTTC.

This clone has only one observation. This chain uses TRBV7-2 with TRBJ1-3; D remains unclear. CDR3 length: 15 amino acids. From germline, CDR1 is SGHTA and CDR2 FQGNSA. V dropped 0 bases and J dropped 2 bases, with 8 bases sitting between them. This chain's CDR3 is CASSLAQITGNTIYF. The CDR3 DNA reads TGTGCCAGCAGCTTAGCTCAGATTACTGGAAACACCATATATTTT.

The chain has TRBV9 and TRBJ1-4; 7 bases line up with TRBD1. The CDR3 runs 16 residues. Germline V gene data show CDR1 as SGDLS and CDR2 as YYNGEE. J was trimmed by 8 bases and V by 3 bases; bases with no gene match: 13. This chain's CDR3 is CASSASGTAPIEKLFF. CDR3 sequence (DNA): TGTGCCAGCAGCGCCTCCGGGACAGCCCCTATCGAAAAACTGTTTTTT. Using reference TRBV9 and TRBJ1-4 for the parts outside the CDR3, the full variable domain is DSGVTQTPKHLITATGQRVTLRCSPRSGDLSVYWYQQSLDQGLQFLIQYYNGEERAKGNILERFSAQQFPDLHSELNLSSLELGDSALYFCASSASGTAPIEKLFFGSGTQLSVL.

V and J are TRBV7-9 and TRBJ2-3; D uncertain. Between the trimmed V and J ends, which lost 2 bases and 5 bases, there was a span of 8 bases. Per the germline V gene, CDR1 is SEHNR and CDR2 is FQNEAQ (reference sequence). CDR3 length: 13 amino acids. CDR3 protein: CASSLMALDTQYF. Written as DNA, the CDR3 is TGTGCCAGCAGCTTAATGGCATTAGATACGCAGTATTTT.

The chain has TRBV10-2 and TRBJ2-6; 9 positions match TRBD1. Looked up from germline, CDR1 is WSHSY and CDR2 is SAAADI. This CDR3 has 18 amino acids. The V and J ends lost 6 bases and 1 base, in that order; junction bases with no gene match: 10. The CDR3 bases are TGCGCCAGCAGGACGGGACAGGGCTTGATATCTGGGGCCAACGTCCTGACTTTC. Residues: CASRTGQGLISGANVLTF.

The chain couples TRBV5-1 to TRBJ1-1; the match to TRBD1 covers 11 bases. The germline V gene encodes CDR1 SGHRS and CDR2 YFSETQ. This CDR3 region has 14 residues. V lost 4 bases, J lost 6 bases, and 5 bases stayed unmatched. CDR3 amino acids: CASSLGDRGAEAFF. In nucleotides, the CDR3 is TGCGCCAGCAGCCTAGGGGACAGGGGGGCTGAAGCTTTCTTT.

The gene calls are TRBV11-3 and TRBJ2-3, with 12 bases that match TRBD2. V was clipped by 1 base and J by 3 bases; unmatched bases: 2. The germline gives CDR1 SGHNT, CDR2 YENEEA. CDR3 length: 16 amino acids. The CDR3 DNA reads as TGTGCCAGCAGCTTAGGGACTAGCGGGGTTACAGATACGCAGTATTTT. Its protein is CASSLGTSGVTDTQYF.

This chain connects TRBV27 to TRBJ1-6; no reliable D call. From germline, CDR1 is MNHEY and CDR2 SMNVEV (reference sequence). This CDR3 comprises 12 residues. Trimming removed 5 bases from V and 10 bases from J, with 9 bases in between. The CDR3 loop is CASSKPKSPLHF. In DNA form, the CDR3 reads TGTGCCAGCAGTAAACCTAAATCACCCCTCCACTTT.

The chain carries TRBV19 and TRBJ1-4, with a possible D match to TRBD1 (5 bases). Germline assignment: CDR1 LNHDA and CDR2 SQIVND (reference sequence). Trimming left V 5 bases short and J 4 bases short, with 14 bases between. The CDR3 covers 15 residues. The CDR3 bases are TGTGCCAGTAGTGCCCAGGGTACGGGTAATGAAAAACTGTTTTTT. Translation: CASSAQGTGNEKLFF. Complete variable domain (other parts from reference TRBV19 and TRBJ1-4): DGGITQSPKYLFRKEGQNVTLSCEQNLNHDAMYWYRQDPGQGLRLIYYSQIVNDFQKGDIAEGYSVSREKKESFPLTVTSAQKNPTAFYLCASSAQGTGNEKLFFGSGTQLSVL.

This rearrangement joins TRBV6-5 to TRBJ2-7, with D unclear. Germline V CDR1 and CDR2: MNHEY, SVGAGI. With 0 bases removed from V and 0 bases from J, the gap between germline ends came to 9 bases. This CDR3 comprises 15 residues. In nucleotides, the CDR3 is TGTGCCAGCAGTTACTCAACGAGTAGCTCCTACGAGCAGTACTTC. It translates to CASSYSTSSSYEQYF.

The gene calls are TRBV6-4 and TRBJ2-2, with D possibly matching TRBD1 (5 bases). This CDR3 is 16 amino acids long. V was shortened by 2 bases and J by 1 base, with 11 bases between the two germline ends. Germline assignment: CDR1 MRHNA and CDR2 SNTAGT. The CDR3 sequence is CASSDGARENTGELFF. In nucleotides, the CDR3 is TGTGCCAGCAGTGACGGGGCTAGAGAGAACACCGGGGAGCTGTTTTTT.

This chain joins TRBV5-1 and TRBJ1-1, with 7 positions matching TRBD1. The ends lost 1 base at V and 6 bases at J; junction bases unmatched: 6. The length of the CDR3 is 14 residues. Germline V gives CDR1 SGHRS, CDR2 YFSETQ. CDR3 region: CASSLTGDSAEAFF. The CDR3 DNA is TGCGCCAGCAGCTTGACGGGGGACAGTGCTGAAGCTTTCTTT.

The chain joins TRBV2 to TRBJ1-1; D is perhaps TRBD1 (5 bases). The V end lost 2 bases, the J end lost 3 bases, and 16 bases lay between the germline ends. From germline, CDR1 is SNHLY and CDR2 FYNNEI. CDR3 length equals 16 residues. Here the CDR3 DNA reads TGTGCCAGCAGTGAATTAGGGGTGGGATATTACACTGAAGCTTTCTTT. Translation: CASSELGVGYYTEAFF.

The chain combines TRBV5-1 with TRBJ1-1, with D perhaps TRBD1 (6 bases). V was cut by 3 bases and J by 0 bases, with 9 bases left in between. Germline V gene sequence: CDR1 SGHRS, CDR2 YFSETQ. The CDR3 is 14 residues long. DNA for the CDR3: TGCGCCAGCAGCTCCCAGGGGATGAACACTGAAGCTTTCTTT. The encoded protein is CASSSQGMNTEAFF.

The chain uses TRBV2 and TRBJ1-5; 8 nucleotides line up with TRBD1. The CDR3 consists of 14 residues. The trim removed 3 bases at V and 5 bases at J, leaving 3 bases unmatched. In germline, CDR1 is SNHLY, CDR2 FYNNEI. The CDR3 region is CASSENRGDQPQHF. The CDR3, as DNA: TGTGCCAGCAGTGAGAACAGGGGGGATCAGCCCCAGCATTTT.

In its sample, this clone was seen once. CDR3 sequence (DNA): TGTGCTAGTGCCTCCGGGACTCTACAAGAGACCCAGTACTTC. Residues: CASASGTLQETQYF. The chain employs TRBV12-5 and TRBJ2-5; D might be TRBD2 (6 bases). The CDR3 length is 14 residues. Trimming took off 7 bases at V and 2 bases at J, with 14 bases between the two ends. CDR1 is LGHNT, CDR2 FRNRAP, per germline. Based on the CDR3 plus reference TRBV12-5 and TRBJ2-5, the full variable domain is DARVTQTPRHKVTEMGQEVTMRCQPILGHNTVFWYRQTMMQGLELLAYFRNRAPLDDSGMPKDRFSAEMPDATLATLKIQPSEPRDSAVYFCASASGTLQETQYFGPGTRLLVL.